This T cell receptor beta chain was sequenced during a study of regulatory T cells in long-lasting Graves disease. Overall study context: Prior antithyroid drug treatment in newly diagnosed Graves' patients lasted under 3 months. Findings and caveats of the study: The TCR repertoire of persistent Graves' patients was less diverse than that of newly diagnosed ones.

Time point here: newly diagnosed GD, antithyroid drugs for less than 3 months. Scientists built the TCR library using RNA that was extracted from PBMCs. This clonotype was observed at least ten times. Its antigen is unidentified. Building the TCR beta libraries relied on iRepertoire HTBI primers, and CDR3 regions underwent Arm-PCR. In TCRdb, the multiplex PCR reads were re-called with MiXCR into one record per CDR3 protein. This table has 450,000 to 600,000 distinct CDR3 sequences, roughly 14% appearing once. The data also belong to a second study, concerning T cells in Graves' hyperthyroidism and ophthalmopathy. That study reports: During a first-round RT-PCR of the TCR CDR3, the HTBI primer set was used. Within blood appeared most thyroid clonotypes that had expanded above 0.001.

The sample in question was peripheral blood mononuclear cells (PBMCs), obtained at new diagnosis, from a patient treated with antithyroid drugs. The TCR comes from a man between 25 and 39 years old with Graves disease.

The CDR3 DNA follows: TGCAGCGTGGGGGGGGCGCAAGGGGCCAACGTCCTGACTTTC. Amino acid sequence: CSVGGAQGANVLTF. V and J are TRBV29-1 and TRBJ2-6; D may be TRBD2 (7 bases). The germline V gene has CDR1 SQVTM and CDR2 ANQGSEA. The length of the CDR3 is 14 residues. Trimming removed 6 bases from V and 4 bases from J, with 13 bases in between.